This is a list of T cell receptor beta chains from one sample in a study of blood T cell repertoires in COVID-19. Clones were sequenced by immunoSEQ multiplex PCR, and TCRdb holds only the in-frame ones, with some missing. The sample includes 60,000 to 75,000 clones, roughly 89% seen only once; the top ten take 19%. Sequencing was performed on peripheral blood. Source of these receptors: a woman aged 80 or over with acute or convalescent COVID-19. CDR3s include the opening cysteine and the closing phenylalanine or tryptophan. Fields, in order: clone size, D gene, CDR3 length, V gene, J gene, CDR3 DNA, CDR3 protein. The D gene is left open where the match is weak. Only part of the rows carry a size: once, few, many, or a class if the clone is expanded.

clone size: -; D gene: -; CDR3 length: 13; V gene: TRBV7-2; J gene: TRBJ1-5; CDR3 DNA: TGTGCCAGCAGCCGCACACAAAATCAGCCCCAGCATTTT; CDR3 protein: CASSRTQNQPQHF
clone size: -; D gene: TRBD1; CDR3 length: 16; V gene: TRBV13; J gene: TRBJ2-5; CDR3 DNA: TGTGCCAGCAGCCCCGGGACAGGGGATCGAGGAGAGACCCAGTACTTC; CDR3 protein: CASSPGTGDRGETQYF
clone size: -; D gene: -; CDR3 length: 14; V gene: TRBV5-1; J gene: TRBJ1-1; CDR3 DNA: TGCGCCAGCAGCTTGGCGACACAACGCACTGAAGCTTTCTTT; CDR3 protein: CASSLATQRTEAFF
clone size: -; D gene: TRBD1; CDR3 length: 15; V gene: TRBV7-9; J gene: TRBJ1-1; CDR3 DNA: TGTGCCAGCAGCTTAGACAGAGGGACAGTGGATGAAGCTTTCTTT; CDR3 protein: CASSLDRGTVDEAFF
clone size: -; D gene: TRBD2; CDR3 length: 19; V gene: TRBV27; J gene: TRBJ2-1; CDR3 DNA: TGTGCCAGCAGTTTATCGGGGACTAGCGGGAGGAGCTCCTACAATGAGCAGTTCTTC; CDR3 protein: CASSLSGTSGRSSYNEQFF
clone size: -; D gene: -; CDR3 length: 14; V gene: TRBV3-1/TRBV3-2; J gene: TRBJ1-1; CDR3 DNA: TGTGCCAGCAGCCAAGAGAGGCGGTACACTGAAGCTTTCTTT; CDR3 protein: CASSQERRYTEAFF
clone size: once; D gene: -; CDR3 length: 15; V gene: TRBV28; J gene: TRBJ1-6; CDR3 DNA: TGTGCCAGCAGCTTGACAAGCTCCTATAATTCACCCCTCCACTTT; CDR3 protein: CASSLTSSYNSPLHF
clone size: -; D gene: -; CDR3 length: 12; V gene: TRBV1; J gene: TRBJ2-1; CDR3 DNA: TGCACCAGCAGCCAAGTCGGAGGAGAGCAGTTCTTC; CDR3 protein: CTSSQVGGEQFF
clone size: -; D gene: TRBD2; CDR3 length: 14; V gene: TRBV28; J gene: TRBJ2-7; CDR3 DNA: TGTGCCAGCAGTTTACTAGCGGCTACCTACGAGCAGTACTTC; CDR3 protein: CASSLLAATYEQYF
clone size: few; D gene: -; CDR3 length: 13; V gene: TRBV19; J gene: TRBJ2-2; CDR3 DNA: TGTGCCAGTAGGTCACAGAACACCGGGGAGCTGTTTTTT; CDR3 protein: CASRSQNTGELFF
clone size: -; D gene: -; CDR3 length: 17; V gene: TRBV7-6; J gene: TRBJ2-1; CDR3 DNA: TGTGCCAGCAGCTTATTGGCTAGCCGGGTCTCCTACAATGAGCAGTTCTTC; CDR3 protein: CASSLLASRVSYNEQFF
clone size: -; D gene: TRBD1; CDR3 length: 13; V gene: TRBV3-1/TRBV3-2; J gene: TRBJ1-2; CDR3 DNA: TGTGCCAGCAGTCCGGGACAGGAGACTGGCTACACCTTC; CDR3 protein: CASSPGQETGYTF
clone size: -; D gene: TRBD1; CDR3 length: 15; V gene: TRBV28; J gene: TRBJ1-5; CDR3 DNA: TGTGCCAGCAGTACCCGGGACAGGGTTCATCAGCCCCAGCATTTT; CDR3 protein: CASSTRDRVHQPQHF
clone size: -; D gene: TRBD2; CDR3 length: 18; V gene: TRBV5-6; J gene: TRBJ2-1; CDR3 DNA: TGTGCCAGCAGCTTGGGAGCTAGCGGGAGAAGCTTGTACAATGAGCAGTTCTTC; CDR3 protein: CASSLGASGRSLYNEQFF
clone size: -; D gene: -; CDR3 length: 15; V gene: TRBV5-4; J gene: TRBJ2-2; CDR3 DNA: TGTGCCAGCAGCTTCCCCGGGGTGGTCACCGGGGAGCTGTTTTTT; CDR3 protein: CASSFPGVVTGELFF
clone size: -; D gene: -; CDR3 length: 17; V gene: TRBV28; J gene: TRBJ1-5; CDR3 DNA: TGTGCCAGCAGTTTTGTGTGGGGAGAGGGAAGCAATCAGCCCCAGCATTTT; CDR3 protein: CASSFVWGEGSNQPQHF
clone size: -; D gene: TRBD1; CDR3 length: 14; V gene: TRBV28; J gene: TRBJ1-4; CDR3 DNA: TGTGCCAGCAGTCTTGACAGGGTGGTGGAAAAACTGTTTTTT; CDR3 protein: CASSLDRVVEKLFF
clone size: -; D gene: TRBD2; CDR3 length: 14; V gene: TRBV5-4; J gene: TRBJ2-5; CDR3 DNA: TGTGCCAGCAGCCTAGCGGGGGGACGAGAGACCCAGTACTTC; CDR3 protein: CASSLAGGRETQYF
clone size: -; D gene: -; CDR3 length: 14; V gene: TRBV28; J gene: TRBJ1-2; CDR3 DNA: TGTGCCAGCACCCCGGGAGGGCTAGGTTATGGCTACACCTTC; CDR3 protein: CASTPGGLGYGYTF
clone size: -; D gene: TRBD2; CDR3 length: 15; V gene: TRBV20-1; J gene: TRBJ2-5; CDR3 DNA: TGCAGTGCTAGTAGGACTAGCGGGTATGCAGAGACCCAGTACTTC; CDR3 protein: CSASRTSGYAETQYF
clone size: -; D gene: -; CDR3 length: 14; V gene: TRBV9; J gene: TRBJ2-1; CDR3 DNA: TGTGCCAGCAGCGTCCACCCGAAGGGGAATGAGCAGTTCTTC; CDR3 protein: CASSVHPKGNEQFF
clone size: -; D gene: TRBD1; CDR3 length: 14; V gene: TRBV6-1; J gene: TRBJ1-1; CDR3 DNA: TGTGCCAGCAGTGAATACAGGGGGAACACTGAAGCTTTCTTT; CDR3 protein: CASSEYRGNTEAFF
clone size: -; D gene: TRBD2; CDR3 length: 16; V gene: TRBV5-1; J gene: TRBJ2-1; CDR3 DNA: TGCGCCAGCAGCTTGGGTGGGACTAGCGGTCTTAATGAGCAGTTCTTC; CDR3 protein: CASSLGGTSGLNEQFF
clone size: -; D gene: TRBD1; CDR3 length: 16; V gene: TRBV18; J gene: TRBJ1-5; CDR3 DNA: TGTGCCAGCTCAGATTACGGACAGGGATCCGGCCAGCCCCAGCATTTT; CDR3 protein: CASSDYGQGSGQPQHF
clone size: -; D gene: -; CDR3 length: 14; V gene: TRBV7-2; J gene: TRBJ2-5; CDR3 DNA: TGTGCCAGCAGCTTATCTGGGAGCGGGGAGACCCAGTACTTC; CDR3 protein: CASSLSGSGETQYF
clone size: once; D gene: TRBD2; CDR3 length: 16; V gene: TRBV4-2; J gene: TRBJ2-1; CDR3 DNA: TGTGCCAGCAGCCAAGAGAGGCTAGCGGGAGGCAATGAGCAGTTCTTC; CDR3 protein: CASSQERLAGGNEQFF
clone size: -; D gene: TRBD1; CDR3 length: 17; V gene: TRBV27; J gene: TRBJ2-1; CDR3 DNA: TGTGCCAGCAGTGCCTTACAGGGGATTAGCTCCTACAATGAGCAGTTCTTC; CDR3 protein: CASSALQGISSYNEQFF
clone size: few; D gene: -; CDR3 length: 19; V gene: TRBV5-1; J gene: TRBJ2-1; CDR3 DNA: TGCGCCAGCAGCTTGCTATCAAACCCGGAGGGTTTGGATTACAATGAGCAGTTCTTC; CDR3 protein: CASSLLSNPEGLDYNEQFF
clone size: -; D gene: TRBD1; CDR3 length: 15; V gene: TRBV7-2; J gene: TRBJ1-4; CDR3 DNA: TGTGCCAGCAGCTTTGACAGGGGGGCTAATGAAAAACTGTTTTTT; CDR3 protein: CASSFDRGANEKLFF
clone size: once; D gene: TRBD2; CDR3 length: 17; V gene: TRBV9; J gene: TRBJ2-3; CDR3 DNA: TGTGCCAGCAGCCCCCAGATAGCGGGAGATTCTCGGGATACGCAGTATTTT; CDR3 protein: CASSPQIAGDSRDTQYF
clone size: -; D gene: TRBD2; CDR3 length: 14; V gene: TRBV6-4; J gene: TRBJ2-1; CDR3 DNA: TGTGCCAGCAGTAGCGGGGGGGCCATGGATGAGCAGTTCTTC; CDR3 protein: CASSSGGAMDEQFF
clone size: -; D gene: -; CDR3 length: 15; V gene: TRBV6-2/TRBV6-3; J gene: TRBJ2-1; CDR3 DNA: TGTGCCAGCAGTTATGATAAAGCTAGCTTAAGGGAGCAGTTCTTC; CDR3 protein: CASSYDKASLREQFF
clone size: -; D gene: -; CDR3 length: 15; V gene: TRBV28; J gene: TRBJ1-2; CDR3 DNA: TGTGCCAGCAGTTCCCCCGGGAAGGGGGAGTATGGCTACACCTTC; CDR3 protein: CASSSPGKGEYGYTF
clone size: -; D gene: -; CDR3 length: 15; V gene: TRBV28; J gene: TRBJ1-4; CDR3 DNA: TGTGCCAGCAGCCCTGCAGGGTTAACTAATGAAAAACTGTTTTTT; CDR3 protein: CASSPAGLTNEKLFF